The source of this TCR beta chain is a study of Ad26.COV2.S vaccination and SARS-CoV-2 variants. Study summary: COV1001, an Ad26.COV2.S trial, supplied this vaccine-arm donor. Ad26.COV2.S was injected intramuscularly once or twice, 56 days apart. Study outcomes and limitations: Substantial response breadth was reportedly seen for spike-specific CD8+ and CD4+ T cells after vaccination.

Details on this clone: What it recognizes is unknown.

Generated by immunoSEQ multiplex PCR, the TCRdb table keeps only in-frame clones and is missing some. The table shows about 320,000 clones, with under 90% occurring only once. Stated treatment: roughly 19 received Ad26.COV2.S at low or high dose, single or two shots; a few received placebo; per-sample allocation not given. Following the first vaccine or placebo injection, samples were taken on day 63. Donation was by an adult aged 18-55 years who was in Boston. The starting material was peripheral blood, obtained in a trial of Ad26.COV2.S vaccine versus placebo. This receptor was obtained from a person aged 18 to 59 who received the Ad26.COV2.S COVID-19 vaccine or a placebo.

The CDR3 reads CASSYPRSGPPGTQYF. The CDR3 DNA is TGTGCCAGCAGTTACCCCCGTAGCGGGCCCCCGGGGACCCAGTACTTC. The chain employs TRBV6-2 or TRBV6-3 and TRBJ2-5, with TRBD2 identical over 7 bases. The CDR3 extends over 16 amino acids. The J segment lost 7 bases and the V segment lost 2 bases, leaving 13 bases of the junction unmatched. Germline V gene sequence: CDR1 MNHEY, CDR2 SVGEGT.